This TCR beta chain was captured in a study of control samples from healthy donors and cancer patients. The germline gives CDR1 LGHDT, CDR2 YNNKEL (reference sequence). CDR3 length: 18 amino acids. V was clipped by 4 bases and J by 0 bases; unmatched bases: 2. Assay used: immunoSEQ multiplex PCR; TCRdb lists only in-frame clones, some missing. This table holds roughly 120,000 clones, 80% to 90% found once. This clonotype was sampled from a woman aged 45-59 years with colorectal cancer. This chain joins TRBV3-1 (or the pseudogene TRBV3-2) and TRBJ2-2; 16 bases agree with TRBD2. The sample comprised PBMCs. The CDR3 region has the DNA TGTGCCAGCAGCCTGGGACTAGCGGGAGGGTCGAACACCGGGGAGCTGTTTTTT. It is translated as CASSLGLAGGSNTGELFF.